The clone carrying this T cell receptor (beta chain) was recorded at least ten times. Antigen: not known. With constant-segment primers, 5'RACE yielded cDNA libraries of TCR alpha and TCR beta that carried sample barcodes and UMIs. TCRdb independently ran MiXCR on the 5' RACE reads; one entry per CDR3 protein. There are around 210,000 distinct CDR3 sequences in the sample; about 9.2% occur only once, and 3% to 4.5% lies in the top ten. The source of the sample is a study of T-cell memory formation after mild COVID-19. Study-wide results and limits: Contracting clones from day 15 to 85 showed balanced CD4/CD8; later expanders favored CD4+. Pre-infection memory contained some responding clones, which suggested that cross-reactive memory had joined. CD4+ clones that contracted lay mainly in CM and EM; CD8+ ones lay in EMRA.

This CDR3 is 15 amino acids long. The V end was cut by 2 bases, the J end by 10 bases, with 16 bases between. Germline V gene data show CDR1 as SGHRS and CDR2 as YFSETQ. This chain uses TRBV5-1 with TRBJ1-6; D remains ambiguous. Sequencing input: PBMCs or a T cell subset sorted from them (not recorded which). The TCR comes from a man younger than 35 who had mild COVID-19 (a few samples of this study predate the infection). Cell type and time point are not known. The CDR3 DNA follows: TGCGCCAGCAGCTTAACAGTCGGGATTCGGTCACCCCTCCACTTT. Residues: CASSLTVGIRSPLHF.